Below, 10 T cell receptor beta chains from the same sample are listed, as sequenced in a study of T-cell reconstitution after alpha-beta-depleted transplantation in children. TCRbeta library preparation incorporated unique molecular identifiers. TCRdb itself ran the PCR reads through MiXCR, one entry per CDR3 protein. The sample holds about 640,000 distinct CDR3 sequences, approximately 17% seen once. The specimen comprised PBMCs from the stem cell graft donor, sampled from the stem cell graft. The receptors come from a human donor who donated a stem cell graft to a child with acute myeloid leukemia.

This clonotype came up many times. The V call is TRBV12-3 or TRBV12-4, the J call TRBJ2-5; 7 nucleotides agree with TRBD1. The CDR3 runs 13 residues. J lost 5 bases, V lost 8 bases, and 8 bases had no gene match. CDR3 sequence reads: CASGSTGEETQYF. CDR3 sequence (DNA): TGTGCCAGCGGCTCCACAGGGGAGGAGACCCAGTACTTC.

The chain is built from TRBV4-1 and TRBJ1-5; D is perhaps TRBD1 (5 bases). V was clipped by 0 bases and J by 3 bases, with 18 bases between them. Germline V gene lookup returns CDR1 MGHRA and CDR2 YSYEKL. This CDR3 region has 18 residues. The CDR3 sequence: CASSQDGIIDRPNQPQHF. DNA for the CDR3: TGCGCCAGCAGCCAAGATGGCATTATCGACAGACCCAATCAGCCCCAGCATTTT.

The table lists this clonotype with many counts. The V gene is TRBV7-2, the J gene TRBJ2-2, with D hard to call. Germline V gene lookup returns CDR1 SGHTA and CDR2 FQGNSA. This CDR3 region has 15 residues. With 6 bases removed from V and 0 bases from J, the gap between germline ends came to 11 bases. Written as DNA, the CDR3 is TGTGCCAGCAGTCCCGGGCCGACGAACACCGGGGAGCTGTTTTTT. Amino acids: CASSPGPTNTGELFF.

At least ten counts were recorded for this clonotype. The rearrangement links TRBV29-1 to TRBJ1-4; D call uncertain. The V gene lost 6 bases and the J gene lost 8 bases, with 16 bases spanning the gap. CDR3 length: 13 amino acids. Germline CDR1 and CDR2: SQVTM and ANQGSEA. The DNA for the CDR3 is TGCAGCGTAGGACCCGGTGGCAACGAAAAACTGTTTTTT. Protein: CSVGPGGNEKLFF.

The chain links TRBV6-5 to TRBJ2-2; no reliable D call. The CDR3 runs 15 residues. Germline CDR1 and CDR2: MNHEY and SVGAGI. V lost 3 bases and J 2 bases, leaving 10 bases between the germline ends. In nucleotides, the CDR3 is TGTGCCAGCAGTTATTCGGAAAAAAACACCGGGGAGCTGTTTTTT. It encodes CASSYSEKNTGELFF.

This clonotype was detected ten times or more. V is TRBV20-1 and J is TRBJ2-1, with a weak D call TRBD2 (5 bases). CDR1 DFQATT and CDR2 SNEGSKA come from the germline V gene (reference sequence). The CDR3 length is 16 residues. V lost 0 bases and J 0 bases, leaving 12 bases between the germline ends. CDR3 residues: CSARDLSGFSYNEQFF. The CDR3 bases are TGCAGTGCTAGAGACCTAAGCGGATTCTCCTACAATGAGCAGTTCTTC.

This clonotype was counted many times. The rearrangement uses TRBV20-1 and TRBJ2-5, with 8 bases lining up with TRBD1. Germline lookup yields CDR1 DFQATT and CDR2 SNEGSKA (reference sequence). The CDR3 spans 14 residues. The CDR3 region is CSSETDRGVETQYF. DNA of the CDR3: TGCAGCTCCGAGACTGACAGGGGCGTCGAGACCCAGTACTTC.

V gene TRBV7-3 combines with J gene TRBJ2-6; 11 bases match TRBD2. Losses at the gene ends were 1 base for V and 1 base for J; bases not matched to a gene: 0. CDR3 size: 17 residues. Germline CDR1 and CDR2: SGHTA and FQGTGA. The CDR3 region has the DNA TGTGCCAGCAGCTTAATAGCGGGGGGGTCTGGGGCCAACGTCCTGACTTTC. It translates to CASSLIAGGSGANVLTF.

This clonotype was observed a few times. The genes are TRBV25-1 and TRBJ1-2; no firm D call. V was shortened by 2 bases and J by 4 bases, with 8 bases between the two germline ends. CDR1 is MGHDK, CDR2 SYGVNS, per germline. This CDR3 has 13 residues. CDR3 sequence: CASSEEGLYGYTF. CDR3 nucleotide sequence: TGTGCCAGCAGTGAAGAGGGCCTCTATGGCTACACCTTC.

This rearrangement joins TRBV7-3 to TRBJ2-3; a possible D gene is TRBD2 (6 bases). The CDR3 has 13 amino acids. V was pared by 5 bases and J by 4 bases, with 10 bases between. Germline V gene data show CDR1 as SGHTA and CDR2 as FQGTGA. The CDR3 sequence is CASSRLVADTQYF. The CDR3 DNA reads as TGTGCCAGCAGCAGACTAGTCGCAGATACGCAGTATTTT.